This T cell receptor beta chain emerged from a study of stem cell transplantation in POMP-related autoinflammatory disease. Repertoires were generated with immunoSEQ multiplex PCR, while TCRdb's copy carries only in-frame clones and drops some. The table has some 70,000 clones, roughly 91% seen once. Trimming removed 4 bases at V and 7 bases at J, with 12 bases between. The CDR3 covers 13 residues. The V gene's germline CDR1 is SGDLS and CDR2 YYNGEE. Material: CD4+ T cells from PBMCs, obtained after stem cell transplantation. This clonotype was obtained from a human patient with POMP-related autoinflammation and immune dysregulation (PRAID). The graft donor may have given rise to some T cells. The chain is built from TRBV9 and TRBJ2-1; possible D gene TRBD1, 6 bases. The DNA for the CDR3 is TGTGCCAGCAGCTATACAGGGACGAATGAGCAGTTCTTC. It encodes CASSYTGTNEQFF.